This T cell receptor beta chain is from a study of CD8 T cells in ankylosing spondylitis. Findings and caveats of the study: About 8 highly homologous variants made up a TCR beta motif, and this motif appeared characteristic of ankylosing spondylitis blood.

TCRdb itself ran the 5' RACE reads through MiXCR, one entry per CDR3 protein. Of some 92,000 distinct CDR3 sequences in the sample, more than 25% were seen once. In the case of this clonotype: The antigen remains undetermined.

This CDR3 is 12 amino acids long. The germline CDR1 and CDR2 sequences are SNHLY and FYNNEI. Trimming removed 8 bases from V and 8 bases from J; junction bases left unmatched: 4. This receptor was identified in a male donor with ankylosing spondylitis or in good health (not recorded which). The chain has TRBV2 and TRBJ2-1, with 9 positions matching TRBD1. The sequenced material came from blood, either unsorted or a sorted T cell fraction (not recorded which). Here the CDR3 DNA reads TGTGCCAGCGGGACAGGGTGGGATGAGCAGTTCTTC. It is translated as CASGTGWDEQFF.